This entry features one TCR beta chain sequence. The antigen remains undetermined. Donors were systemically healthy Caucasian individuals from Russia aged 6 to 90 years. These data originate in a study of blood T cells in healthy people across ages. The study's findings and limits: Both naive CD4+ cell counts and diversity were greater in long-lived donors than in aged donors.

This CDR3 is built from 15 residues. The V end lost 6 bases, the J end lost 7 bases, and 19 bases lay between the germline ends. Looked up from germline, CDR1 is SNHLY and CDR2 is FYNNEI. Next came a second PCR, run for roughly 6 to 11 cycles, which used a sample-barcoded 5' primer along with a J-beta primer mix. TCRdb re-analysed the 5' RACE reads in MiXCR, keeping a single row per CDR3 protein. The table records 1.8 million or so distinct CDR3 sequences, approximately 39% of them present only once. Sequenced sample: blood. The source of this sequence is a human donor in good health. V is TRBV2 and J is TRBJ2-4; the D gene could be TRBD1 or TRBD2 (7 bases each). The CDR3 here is CASSWGGQTWNIQYF. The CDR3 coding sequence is TGTGCCAGCAGCTGGGGGGGACAGACATGGAACATTCAGTACTTC.